These T cell receptor beta chains were read from a single sample in a study of blood T cell repertoires in COVID-19. Some clones are missing from TCRdb's copy, which holds only in-frame ones; the method was immunoSEQ multiplex PCR. In the table there are about 190,000 clones, over 70% of which are singletons. The specimen was peripheral blood. These receptors came from a man in his fifties with active or convalescent COVID-19. CDR3s include the opening cysteine and the closing phenylalanine or tryptophan.

TRBV4-1	TRBJ1-1	CASSRLMTGNTEAFF
TRBV5-1	TRBJ2-2	CASSQGSAGELFF
TRBV5-1	TRBJ1-2	CASSLGTGGNYGYTF
TRBV19	TRBJ2-1	CASKWTLSSYNEQFF
TRBV11-2	TRBJ1-4	CASSLNEKLFF
TRBV19	TRBJ1-1	CASSIRVRTEAFF
TRBV24-1	TRBJ2-2	CATSDTRQGASGELFF
TRBV4-3	TRBJ2-1	CASSQEIGRTGLNNEQFF
TRBV7-2	TRBJ2-7	CASSFPGSYEQYF
TRBV9	TRBJ2-5	CASSVRTGGEETQYF
TRBV4-2	TRBJ1-1	CASSPQSGNTEAFF
TRBV4-3	TRBJ1-6	CASSQGVNSPLHF
TRBV7-9	TRBJ1-2	CASSWQQGDGYTF
TRBV11-3	TRBJ2-3	CASSSRSGGLADTQYF
TRBV5-4	TRBJ1-2	CASSLPGTGTLNYGYTF
TRBV30	TRBJ2-3	CAWSVIRTDTQYF
TRBV9	TRBJ2-1	CASSVARLGTGGWNEQFF
TRBV2	TRBJ1-4	CASKGRRTANEKLFF
TRBV10-3	TRBJ2-7	CAISDIAGAYEQYF
TRBV19	TRBJ1-2	CASSTQGVEGYGYTF
TRBV6-5	TRBJ1-4	CASRSQGWGEKLFF
TRBV6-5	TRBJ2-1	CASRGGLGLDDEQFF
TRBV9	TRBJ1-1	CASSPQGQGAAEAFF
TRBV7-2	TRBJ1-2	CASSLASGGEIYGYTF
TRBV3-1/TRBV3-2	TRBJ1-2	CASSQAQGGYGYTF
TRBV6-5	TRBJ2-1	CASSRSGLSYNEQFF
TRBV9	TRBJ2-7	CASSVERGSYEQYF
TRBV10-3	TRBJ1-6	CAISEDSRGGSPLHF
TRBV6-5	TRBJ1-1	CASSFAGLSRAFF
TRBV9	TRBJ1-6	CASSLSPGNSPLHF
TRBV4-2	TRBJ2-1	CASSQFPSGRPSSYNEQFF
TRBV5-6	TRBJ1-2	CASSPPPSGRGYGYTF
TRBV4-1	TRBJ2-7	CASSQEYGSAYEQYF
TRBV6-5	TRBJ1-5	CASRDRGGQPQHF
TRBV9	TRBJ1-2	CASSVGRGQGGGYTF
TRBV10-3	TRBJ2-1	CAISEAGTAGNEQFF
TRBV9	TRBJ2-3	CASSVALAGGTDTQYF
TRBV27	TRBJ2-3	CASSPPSSLSQYF
TRBV9	TRBJ2-3	CASSVGQDTDTQYF
TRBV19	TRBJ2-1	CASSIGGVNEQFF
TRBV7-9	TRBJ2-5	CASSPRRQGEETQYF
TRBV18	TRBJ1-2	CASSPGAGDGYTF
TRBV30	TRBJ1-1	CAWVGTEAFF
TRBV11-3	TRBJ1-2	CASSFQGAVYGYTF
TRBV4-1	TRBJ2-5	CASSQDVLAGGPETQYF
TRBV5-4	TRBJ2-7	CASSLDRNYEQYF
TRBV29-1	TRBJ2-7	CSVEDPDRYSYEQYF
TRBV5-5	TRBJ2-7	CASSLIAGSDSYEQYF
TRBV3-1/TRBV3-2	TRBJ2-7	CASSQEDRGYEQYF
TRBV19	TRBJ2-7	CASSIGGTGPYEQYF
TRBV2	TRBJ2-7	CASSGLTSHYEQYF
TRBV11-2	TRBJ2-3	CASSLASGFTDTQYF
TRBV7-2	TRBJ2-3	CASSFQIKRAGDTQYF
TRBV10-3	TRBJ1-6	CAMAGGNNSPLHF
TRBV2	TRBJ2-5	CASSPDTHQETQYF
TRBV6-1	TRBJ2-3	CASSDTSSYGDTQYF
TRBV11-2	TRBJ2-3	CASSLPKTSGSSTDTQYF
TRBV6-5	TRBJ2-1	CASSYETSGSNEQFF
TRBV27	TRBJ2-7	CASSLSAGGGSPYEQYF